This T cell receptor beta chain was sequenced during a study of beta chain features in type 1 diabetes. Whole-study context: In age, gender and cell yields, patients were similar to healthy donors. Overall study results and limits: Type 1 diabetes patients showed fewer insertions and more deletions at VDJ junctions.

Germline CDR1 and CDR2: GTSNPN and SVGIG (reference sequence). The CDR3 totals 12 residues. V was cut by 4 bases and J by 6 bases, with 11 bases left in between. Reverse transcription of all isolated RNA meant that expressed TCRB transcripts were sequenced. Produced via immunoSEQ multiplex PCR; TCRdb's table is partial and in-frame only. Altogether under 500,000 clones are present, roughly 31% being singletons, with the ten largest covering around 0.065%. With regard to this clone: Its matching antigen is unknown. Different DNA sequences within this sample yield the same CDR3.

CD4+ naive, central memory, regulatory and stem cell-like memory subsets were isolated by sorting on CD45RO/CCR7/CD25/CD127/CD95/CD27. The source of this sequence is a man aged 18 to 29 in good health. The chain carries TRBV30 and TRBJ2-3, with a possible D match to TRBD2 (5 bases). The sequencing input was naive CD4+ T cells from blood. The CDR3 nucleotides are TGTGCCTGGACACCGGGATCGGATACGCAGTATTTT. Translating it yields CAWTPGSDTQYF. Full variable domain (rest looked up from reference TRBV30 and TRBJ2-3): SQTIHQWPATLVQPVGSPLSLECTVEGTSNPNLYWYRQAAGRGLQLLFYSVGIGQISSEVPQNLSASRPQDRQFILSSKKLLLSDSGFYLCAWTPGSDTQYFGPGTRLTVL.